This section outlines one T cell receptor beta chain sequence together with its context. The antigen is unknown. PCR primers comprised 60 Vbeta and 13 Jbeta primers. TCRdb's table, derived via immunoSEQ multiplex PCR, lists solely in-frame clones and lacks some. The data hold approximately 100,000 clones, with around three quarters observed a single time. The data are from a study of cytomegalovirus exposure and HLA in healthy donors. The study, taken as a whole, reports: Further analysis, carried out later, found HLA-associated TCR beta chains more clonally expanded than equally common other chains. The only immune exposure information that was available was CMV serostatus.

V was clipped by 6 bases and J by 7 bases, with 16 bases between them. This CDR3 comprises 14 residues. Germline CDR1 is SQVTM and CDR2 is ANQGSEA. Sequenced sample: PBMCs. The chain has TRBV29-1 and TRBJ1-6; TRBD1 might be the D (5 bases). The sequence was obtained from a man aged 50-60 years in good health and CMV-seropositive. This chain's CDR3 is CSVREGKNNSPLHF. For the CDR3, the DNA is TGCAGCGTCAGGGAAGGGAAAAACAATTCACCCCTCCACTTT.